This TCR beta chain originates from a study of memory CD4+ T cells and cytomegalovirus serostatus. Comments on this clone: Its antigen is unidentified.

The study, taken as a whole, reports: Median bootstrapped AUC for CMV status was about 0.94 originally, 0.9 to 0.93 US-trained.

Some clones are missing from TCRdb's copy, which holds only in-frame ones; the method was immunoSEQ multiplex PCR. Among 50,000 to 60,000 clones listed, 80% to 85% were seen once. Single viable CD3+CD4+CD8-CD45RO+ cells were sorted as the memory CD4+ T cells. Donors' CMV status reflects serum IgG against pp150, pp28, p38, p52. This clonotype was sampled from an adult in good health and CMV-seropositive. Sequenced: memory CD4+ T cells from blood.

CDR3 region: CASSPVVGPDEQYF. CDR3 nucleotide sequence: TGTGCCAGCAGCCCTGTAGTAGGTCCGGACGAGCAGTACTTC. The J gene is TRBJ2-7, the V gene TRBV6-6; D remains unclear. Germline CDR1 MNHNY, CDR2 SVGAGI (reference sequence). With 6 bases removed from V and 5 bases from J, the gap between germline ends came to 17 bases. This CDR3 region has 14 residues.